This TCR beta chain appears in the sequencing data of a study of shared clonotypes between healthy human individuals. On the study more broadly: Donors were a couple of women and a few men aged 18 to 49. CD4 naive and CD4 memory each took three plates per donor, while CD8 naive took two and CD8 memory one.

V lost 4 bases to trimming and J lost 3 bases, with 19 bases between them. In germline, CDR1 is MNHEY, CDR2 SVGAGI. This CDR3 contains 16 residues. The donor cohort consisted entirely of Caucasian adults residing in Nashville, Tennessee. Execution of the assay was at deep level. Generated by immunoSEQ multiplex PCR, the TCRdb table keeps only in-frame clones and is missing some. The table shows roughly 1,500,000 clones, with 98% occurring only once. The TCR was taken from a man aged 25 to 40 in good health. The J gene is TRBJ2-7, the V gene TRBV6-5, with a weak D call TRBD1 (5 bases). Sequencing was done on a sample of naive CD4+ T cells sorted from blood. As to subset: CD45RA+ positively selected. The CDR3 loop reads CASSSLSGIKSYEQYF. The CDR3 nucleotides read TGTGCCAGCAGTTCTTTGTCAGGGATCAAAAGCTACGAGCAGTACTTC.